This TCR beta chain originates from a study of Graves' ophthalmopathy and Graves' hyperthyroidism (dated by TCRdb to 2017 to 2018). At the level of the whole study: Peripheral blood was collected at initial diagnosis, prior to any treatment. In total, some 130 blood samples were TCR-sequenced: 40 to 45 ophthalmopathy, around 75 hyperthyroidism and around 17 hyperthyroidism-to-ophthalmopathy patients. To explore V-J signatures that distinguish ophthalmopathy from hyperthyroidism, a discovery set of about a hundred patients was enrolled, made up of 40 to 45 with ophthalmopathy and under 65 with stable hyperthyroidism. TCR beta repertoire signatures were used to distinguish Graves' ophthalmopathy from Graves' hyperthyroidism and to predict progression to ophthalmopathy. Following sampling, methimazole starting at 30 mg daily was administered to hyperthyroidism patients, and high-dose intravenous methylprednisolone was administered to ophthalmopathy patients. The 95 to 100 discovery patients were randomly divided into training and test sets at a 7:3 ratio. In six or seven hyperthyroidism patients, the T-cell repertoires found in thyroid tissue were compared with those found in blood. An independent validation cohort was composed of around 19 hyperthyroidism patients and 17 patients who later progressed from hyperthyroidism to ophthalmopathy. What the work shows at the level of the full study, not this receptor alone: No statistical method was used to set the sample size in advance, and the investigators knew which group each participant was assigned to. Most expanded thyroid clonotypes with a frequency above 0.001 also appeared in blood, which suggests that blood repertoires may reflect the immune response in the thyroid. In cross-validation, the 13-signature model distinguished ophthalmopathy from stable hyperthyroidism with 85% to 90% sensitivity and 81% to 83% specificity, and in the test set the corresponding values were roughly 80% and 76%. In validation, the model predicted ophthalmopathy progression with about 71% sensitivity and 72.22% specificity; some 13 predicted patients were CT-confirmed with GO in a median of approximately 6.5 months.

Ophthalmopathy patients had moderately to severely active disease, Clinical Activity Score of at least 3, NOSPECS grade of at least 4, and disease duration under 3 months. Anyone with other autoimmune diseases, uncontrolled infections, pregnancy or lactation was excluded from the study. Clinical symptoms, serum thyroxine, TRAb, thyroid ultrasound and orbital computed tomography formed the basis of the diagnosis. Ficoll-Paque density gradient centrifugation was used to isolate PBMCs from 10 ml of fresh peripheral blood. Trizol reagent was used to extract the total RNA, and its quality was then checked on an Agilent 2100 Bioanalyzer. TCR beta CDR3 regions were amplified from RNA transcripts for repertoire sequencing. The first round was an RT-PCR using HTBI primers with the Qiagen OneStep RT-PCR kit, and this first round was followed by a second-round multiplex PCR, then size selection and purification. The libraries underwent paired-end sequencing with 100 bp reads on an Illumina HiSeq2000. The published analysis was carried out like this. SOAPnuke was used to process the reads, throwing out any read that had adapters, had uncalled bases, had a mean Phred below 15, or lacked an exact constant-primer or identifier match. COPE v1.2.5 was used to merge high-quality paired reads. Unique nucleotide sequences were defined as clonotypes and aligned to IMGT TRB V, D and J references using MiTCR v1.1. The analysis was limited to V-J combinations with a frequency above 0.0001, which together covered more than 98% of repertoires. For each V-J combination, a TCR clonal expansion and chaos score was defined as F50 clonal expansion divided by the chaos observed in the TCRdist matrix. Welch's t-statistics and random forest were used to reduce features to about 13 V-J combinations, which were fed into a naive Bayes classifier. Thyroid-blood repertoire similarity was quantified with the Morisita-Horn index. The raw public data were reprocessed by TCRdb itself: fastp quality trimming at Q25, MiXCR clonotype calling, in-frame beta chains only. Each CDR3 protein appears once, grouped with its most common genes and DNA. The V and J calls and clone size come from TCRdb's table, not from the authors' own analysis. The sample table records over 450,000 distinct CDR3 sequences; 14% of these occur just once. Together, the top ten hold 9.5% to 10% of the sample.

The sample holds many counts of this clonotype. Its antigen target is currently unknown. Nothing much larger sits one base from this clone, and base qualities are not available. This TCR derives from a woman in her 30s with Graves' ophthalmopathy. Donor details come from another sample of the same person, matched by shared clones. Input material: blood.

The CDR3 has the sequence CASSLWGGQAKNIQYF. The bases read TGTGCCAGCAGCTTATGGGGGGGACAAGCCAAAAACATTCAGTACTTC. Here the chain combines TRBV7-2 and TRBJ2-4, and TRBD2 may be the D gene, going by 7 matching bases. Reading from cysteine to phenylalanine, the CDR3 counts 16 amino acids. The entry retains the CDR3 DNA only, 48 bases that are in frame from base 1. The germline V gene specifies SGHTA as CDR1 and FQGNSA as CDR2. The V and J ends are trimmed by 2 bases and 0 bases, leaving 11 bases between them.